Listed here are 9 T cell receptor beta chains from one sample, sequenced in a study of T-cell memory formation after mild COVID-19. TCRdb independently ran MiXCR on the 5' RACE reads; one entry per CDR3 protein. The sample shows more than 300,000 distinct CDR3 sequences, 14% of them seen only once. Sequencing was carried out using PBMCs or a T cell subset sorted from them (not recorded which). Receptors were obtained from a man aged 18 to 29 who had mild COVID-19 (a few samples of this study predate the infection). Cell type and time point are not known.

In its sample, this clonotype was seen a few times. The chain has TRBV6-6 and TRBJ2-1; D unclear. The V and J ends lost 5 bases and 10 bases respectively, with 9 bases between them. The CDR3 runs 11 residues. CDR1 is MNHNY, CDR2 SVGAGI, per germline (reference sequence). CDR3 sequence (DNA): TGTGCCAGCAGTCCGGACCAGGAGCAGTTCTTC. Translation gives CASSPDQEQFF.

CDR3 protein: CASSLAPLDTQYF. CDR3 in DNA: TGCGCCAGCAGCTTGGCCCCGTTAGATACGCAGTATTTT. This sequence joins TRBV5-1 and TRBJ2-3, with D hard to call. The CDR3 runs to 13 residues. V lost 0 bases and J 5 bases, leaving 7 bases between the germline ends. Looked up from germline, CDR1 is SGHRS and CDR2 is YFSETQ.

This clonotype came up a few times. V usage is TRBV12-3 or TRBV12-4 and J usage is TRBJ1-5; D may be TRBD1 (6 bases). Trimming took off 8 bases at V and 6 bases at J, with 14 bases between the two ends. The CDR3 extends over 13 amino acids. The CDR3 nucleotides are TGTGCCAGCGACCTGCAGGGGCGTCAGCCCCAGCATTTT. This gives the protein CASDLQGRQPQHF.

The chain has TRBV20-1 and TRBJ2-2, with 9 bases lining up with TRBD2. The V gene's germline CDR1 is DFQATT and CDR2 SNEGSKA (reference sequence). There are 18 residues in the CDR3. Trimming cost V 4 bases and J 4 bases; bases outside gene matches: 16. CDR3 amino acids: CSATSTDYAGGRTGELFF. The CDR3 region has the DNA TGCAGTGCTACCTCGACGGACTATGCGGGGGGGCGCACCGGGGAGCTGTTTTTT.

This clonotype was observed a handful of times. V usage is TRBV7-9 and J usage is TRBJ1-1, with D unclear. The V end was cut by 6 bases, the J end by 1 base, with 3 bases between. CDR3 length: 11 residues. Germline V gives CDR1 SEHNR, CDR2 FQNEAQ (reference sequence). CDR3 coding DNA: TGTGCCAGCAGGGGGAACACTGAAGCTTTCTTT. It is translated as CASRGNTEAFF.

The rearrangement joins TRBV10-2 to TRBJ2-3, with D possibly TRBD1 on 6 matching bases. V was shortened by 3 bases and J by 5 bases, with 12 bases between the two germline ends. Germline V CDR1 and CDR2: WSHSY, SAAADI. This CDR3 spans 14 amino acids. The CDR3 is CASSDRGDVDTQYF. The DNA for the CDR3 is TGCGCCAGCAGTGACAGGGGTGATGTAGATACGCAGTATTTT.

The chain joins TRBV5-1 to TRBJ2-2, with 12 bases matching TRBD2. Germline loops: CDR1 SGHRS, CDR2 YFSETQ. The trim removed 3 bases at V and 5 bases at J, leaving 5 bases unmatched. The CDR3 consists of 16 residues. The CDR3 loop reads CASSWPGLAGTGELFF. The CDR3 bases are TGCGCCAGCAGCTGGCCGGGACTAGCGGGTACCGGGGAGCTGTTTTTT.

The rearrangement links TRBV5-1 to TRBJ2-1, with 9 bases aligning to TRBD2. This CDR3 comprises 16 residues. Germline values: CDR1 SGHRS, CDR2 YFSETQ. V shed 1 base and J 5 bases; nucleotides not matched to a gene: 7. The CDR3: CASSLFEAGGHNEQFF. CDR3 DNA sequence: TGCGCCAGCAGCTTGTTCGAAGCGGGGGGACACAATGAGCAGTTCTTC.

The sample holds many counts of this clonotype. The V call is TRBV27, the J call TRBJ2-5; the D call may be TRBD1 or TRBD2 (5 bases each). The CDR3 runs to 15 residues. V was clipped by 3 bases and J by 1 base, with 12 bases between them. CDR1 is MNHEY, CDR2 SMNVEV, per germline (reference sequence). The CDR3 DNA sequence: TGTGCCAGCAGTTTTCGGGGCCGCAGCCAAGAGACCCAGTACTTC. The encoded protein is CASSFRGRSQETQYF.